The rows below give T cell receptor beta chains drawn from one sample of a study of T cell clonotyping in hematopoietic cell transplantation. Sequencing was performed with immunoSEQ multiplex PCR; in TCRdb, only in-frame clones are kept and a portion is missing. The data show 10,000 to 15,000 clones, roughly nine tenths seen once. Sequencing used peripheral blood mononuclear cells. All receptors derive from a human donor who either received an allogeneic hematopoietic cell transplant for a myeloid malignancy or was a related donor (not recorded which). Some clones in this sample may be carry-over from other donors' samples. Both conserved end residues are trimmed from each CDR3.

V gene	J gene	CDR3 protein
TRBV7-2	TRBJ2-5	ASSSYIGSQETQY
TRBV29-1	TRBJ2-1	SVEEWSSYNEQF
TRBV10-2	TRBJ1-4	ASSDRVGQTHEKLF
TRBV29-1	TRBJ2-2	SVDGQANTGELF
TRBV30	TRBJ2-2	AWNGDDPTGELF
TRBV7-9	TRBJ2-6	ASSLVQGAGANVLT
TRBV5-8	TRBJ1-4	ASTVQGRNNEKLF
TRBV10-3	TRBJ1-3	AISEPGRGHGNTIY
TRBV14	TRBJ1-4	ASSEEGTALATNEKLF
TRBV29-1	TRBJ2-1	SVWTGGRNEQF
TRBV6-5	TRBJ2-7	ACSRGGGEQY
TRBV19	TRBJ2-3	ASSLVSADTQY
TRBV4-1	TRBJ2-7	ASSLALGGQGNNEQY
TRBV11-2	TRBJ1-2	ASSSYREGGYT
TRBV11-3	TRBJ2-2	ASSLGTGNTGELF
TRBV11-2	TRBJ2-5	ASSLPSGETQY
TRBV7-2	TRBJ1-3	ASSPIGGSGNTIY
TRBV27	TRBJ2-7	ASSLIPSTLH
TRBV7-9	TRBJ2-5	ASSQETQY
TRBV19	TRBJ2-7	ASSAGGTSYEQY
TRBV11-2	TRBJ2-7	ASSLRLGTEYYEQY
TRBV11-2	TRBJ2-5	ASSPGTSGGAYKETQY
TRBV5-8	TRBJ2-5	ASSLGTVYQETQY